This T cell receptor (beta chain) was identified in a study of blood T cell repertoires in COVID-19. The overall study: In each case, the material was cDNA or gDNA derived from T cells, B-cell-depleted T cells, or PBMCs.

TCRdb's table, derived via immunoSEQ multiplex PCR, lists solely in-frame clones and lacks some. The top ten hold 0.47% of the sample, which has approximately 93,000 clones, approximately 88% seen once. Material for sequencing was peripheral blood. The clonotype comes from a man in his 60s with acute or convalescent COVID-19.

This chain's CDR3 is CASSELGPTNYGYTF. The CDR3, as DNA: TGTGCCAGCAGCGAGTTGGGGCCTACTAACTATGGCTACACCTTC. The rearrangement uses TRBV5-4 and TRBJ1-2; TRBD1 is a possible D gene (5 bases). The germline V gene encodes CDR1 SGHNT and CDR2 YYREEE (reference sequence). V gave up 4 bases and J gave up 0 bases, with 13 bases separating them. This CDR3 comprises 15 residues.